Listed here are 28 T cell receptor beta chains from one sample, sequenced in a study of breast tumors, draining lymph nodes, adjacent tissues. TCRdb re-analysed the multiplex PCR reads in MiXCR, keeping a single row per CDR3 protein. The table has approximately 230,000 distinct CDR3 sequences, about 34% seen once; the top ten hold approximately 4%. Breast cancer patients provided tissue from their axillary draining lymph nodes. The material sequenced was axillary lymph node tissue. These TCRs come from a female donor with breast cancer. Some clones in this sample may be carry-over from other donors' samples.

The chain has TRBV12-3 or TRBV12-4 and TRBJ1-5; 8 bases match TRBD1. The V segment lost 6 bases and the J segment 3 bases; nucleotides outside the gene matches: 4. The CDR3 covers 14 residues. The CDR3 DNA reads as TGTGCCAGCAGACAGGACAGGGACAATCAGCCCCAGCATTTT. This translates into CASRQDRDNQPQHF.

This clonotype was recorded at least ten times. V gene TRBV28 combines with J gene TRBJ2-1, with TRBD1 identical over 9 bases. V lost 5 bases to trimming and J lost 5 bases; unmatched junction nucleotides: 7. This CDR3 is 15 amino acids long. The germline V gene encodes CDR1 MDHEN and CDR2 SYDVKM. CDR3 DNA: TGTGCCAGCAGTCCCCCGGGACAGGGAAACAATGAGCAGTTCTTC. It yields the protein CASSPPGQGNNEQFF.

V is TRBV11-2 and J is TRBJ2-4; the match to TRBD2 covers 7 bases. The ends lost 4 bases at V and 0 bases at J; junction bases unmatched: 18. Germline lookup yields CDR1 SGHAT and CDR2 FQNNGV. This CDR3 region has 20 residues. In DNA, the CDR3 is TGTGCCAGCAGCTCCCGCTTAGCTGCTAGCGGAGAACTAGCCAAAAACATTCAGTACTTC. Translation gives CASSSRLAASGELAKNIQYF.

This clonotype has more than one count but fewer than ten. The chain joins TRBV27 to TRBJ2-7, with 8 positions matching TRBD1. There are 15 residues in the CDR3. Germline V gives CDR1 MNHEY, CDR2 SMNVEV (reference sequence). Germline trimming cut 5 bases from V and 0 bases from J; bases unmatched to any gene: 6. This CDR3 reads CASSLTGGASYEQYF. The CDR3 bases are TGTGCCAGCAGTCTAACAGGGGGAGCCTCCTACGAGCAGTACTTC.

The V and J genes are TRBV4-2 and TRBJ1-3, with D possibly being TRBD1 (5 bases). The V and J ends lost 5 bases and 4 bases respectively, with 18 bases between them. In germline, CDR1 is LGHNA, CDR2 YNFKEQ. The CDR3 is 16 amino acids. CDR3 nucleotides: TGTGCCAGCAGCTTATTGACCAGGGTTGTCGGAAACACCATATATTTT. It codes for CASSLLTRVVGNTIYF.

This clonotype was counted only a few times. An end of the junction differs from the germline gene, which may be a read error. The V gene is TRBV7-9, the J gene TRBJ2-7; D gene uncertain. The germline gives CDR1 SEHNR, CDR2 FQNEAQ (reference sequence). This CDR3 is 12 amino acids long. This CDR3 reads CAGSLAVDEQYF. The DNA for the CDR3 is TGTGCCGGCAGCTTAGCTGTGGACGAGCAGTACTTC.

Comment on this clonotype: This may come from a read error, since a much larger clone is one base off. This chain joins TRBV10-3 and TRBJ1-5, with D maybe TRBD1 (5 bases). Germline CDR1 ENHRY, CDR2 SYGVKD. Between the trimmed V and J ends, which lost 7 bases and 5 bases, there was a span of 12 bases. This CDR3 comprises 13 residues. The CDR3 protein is CAINGGADQPQHF. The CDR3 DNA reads TGTGCCATCAACGGCGGGGCTGATCAGCCCCAGCATTTT.

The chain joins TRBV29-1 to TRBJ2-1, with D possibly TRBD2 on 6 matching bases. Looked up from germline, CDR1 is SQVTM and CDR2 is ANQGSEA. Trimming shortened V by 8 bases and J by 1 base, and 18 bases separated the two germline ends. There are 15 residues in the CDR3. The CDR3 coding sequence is TGCAGCTCTCACGACTGGGGGACTTCCTACAATGAGCAGTTCTTC. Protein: CSSHDWGTSYNEQFF.

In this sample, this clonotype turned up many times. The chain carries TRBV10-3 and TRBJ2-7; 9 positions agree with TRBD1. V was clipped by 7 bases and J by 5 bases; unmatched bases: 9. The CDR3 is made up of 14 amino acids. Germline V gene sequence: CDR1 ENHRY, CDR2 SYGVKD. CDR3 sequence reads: CAITTGQGPHEQYF. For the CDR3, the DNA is TGTGCCATCACTACGGGACAGGGTCCGCACGAGCAGTACTTC.

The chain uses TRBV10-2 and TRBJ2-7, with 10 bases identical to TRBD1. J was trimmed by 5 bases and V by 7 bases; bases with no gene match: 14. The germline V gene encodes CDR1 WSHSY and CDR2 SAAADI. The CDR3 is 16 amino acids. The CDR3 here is CASNPTGGHGSDEQYF. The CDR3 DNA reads TGCGCCAGCAACCCGACAGGGGGCCATGGTTCCGACGAGCAGTACTTC.

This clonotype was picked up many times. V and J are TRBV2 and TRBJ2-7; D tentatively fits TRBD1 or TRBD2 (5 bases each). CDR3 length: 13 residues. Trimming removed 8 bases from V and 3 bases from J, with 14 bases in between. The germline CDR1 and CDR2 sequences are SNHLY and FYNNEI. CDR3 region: CASRRDPNYEQYF. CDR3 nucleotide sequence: TGTGCCAGCCGCCGGGACCCAAACTACGAGCAGTACTTC. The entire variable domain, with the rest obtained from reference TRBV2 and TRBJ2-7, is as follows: EPEVTQTPSHQVTQMGQEVILRCVPISNHLYFYWYRQILGQKVEFLVSFYNNEISEKSEIFDDQFSVERPDGSNFTLKIRSTKLEDSAMYFCASRRDPNYEQYFGPGTRLTVT.

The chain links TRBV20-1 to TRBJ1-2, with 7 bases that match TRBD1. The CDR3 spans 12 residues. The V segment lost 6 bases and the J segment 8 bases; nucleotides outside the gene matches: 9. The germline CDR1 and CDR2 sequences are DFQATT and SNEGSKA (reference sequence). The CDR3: CSASRRGLGYTF. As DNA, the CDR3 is TGCAGTGCCAGTAGAAGGGGGCTGGGCTACACCTTC.

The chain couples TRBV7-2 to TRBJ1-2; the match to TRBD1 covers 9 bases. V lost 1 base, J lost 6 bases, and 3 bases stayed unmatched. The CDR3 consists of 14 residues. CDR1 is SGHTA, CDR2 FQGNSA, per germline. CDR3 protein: CASSLGTGDNGYTF. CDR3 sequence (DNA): TGTGCCAGCAGCTTAGGGACAGGGGACAATGGCTACACCTTC.

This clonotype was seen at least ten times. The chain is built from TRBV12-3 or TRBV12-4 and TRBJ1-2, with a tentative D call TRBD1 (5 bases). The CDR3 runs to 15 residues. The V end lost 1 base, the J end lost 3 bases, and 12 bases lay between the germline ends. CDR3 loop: CASSLVSQAHYGYTF. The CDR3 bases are TGTGCCAGCAGTTTAGTATCACAGGCGCACTATGGCTACACCTTC.

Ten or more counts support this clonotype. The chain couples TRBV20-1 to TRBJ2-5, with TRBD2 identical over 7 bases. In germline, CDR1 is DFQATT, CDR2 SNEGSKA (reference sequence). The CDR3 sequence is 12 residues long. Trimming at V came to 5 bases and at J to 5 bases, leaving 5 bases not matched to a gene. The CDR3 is CSAGGGQETQYF. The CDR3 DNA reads TGCAGTGCTGGGGGGGGTCAGGAGACCCAGTACTTC.

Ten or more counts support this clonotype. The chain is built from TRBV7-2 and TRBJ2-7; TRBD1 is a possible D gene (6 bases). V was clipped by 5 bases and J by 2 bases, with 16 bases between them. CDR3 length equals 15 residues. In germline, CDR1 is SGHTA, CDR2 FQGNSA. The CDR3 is CASSPQLQGPYEQYF. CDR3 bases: TGTGCCAGCAGCCCCCAGCTACAGGGACCCTACGAGCAGTACTTC.

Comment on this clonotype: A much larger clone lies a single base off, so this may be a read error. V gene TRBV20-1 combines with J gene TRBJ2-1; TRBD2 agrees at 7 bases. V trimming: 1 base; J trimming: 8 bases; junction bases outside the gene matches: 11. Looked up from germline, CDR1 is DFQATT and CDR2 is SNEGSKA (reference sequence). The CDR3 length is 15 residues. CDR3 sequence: CSARGDGLVSHEQFF. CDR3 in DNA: TGCAGTGCTAGAGGGGACGGACTAGTCTCTCATGAGCAGTTCTTC.

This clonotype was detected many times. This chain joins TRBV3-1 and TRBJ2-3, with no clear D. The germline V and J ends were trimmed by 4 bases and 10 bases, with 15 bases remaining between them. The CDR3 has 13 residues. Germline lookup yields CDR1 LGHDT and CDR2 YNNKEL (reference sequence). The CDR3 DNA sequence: TGTGCCAGCAGCCCTCCGGCTAGTCGGGCGCAGTATTTT. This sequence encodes CASSPPASRAQYF.

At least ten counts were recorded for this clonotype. This CDR3 is CASSSRDGGRELFF. In DNA form, the CDR3 reads TGTGCCAGCAGCTCTCGGGATGGGGGGAGGGAGCTGTTTTTT. This chain links TRBV11-2 with TRBJ2-2, with a weak D call TRBD2 (6 bases). Germline assignment: CDR1 SGHAT and CDR2 FQNNGV. The V and J ends lost 4 bases and 9 bases respectively, with 15 bases between them. CDR3 size: 14 residues.

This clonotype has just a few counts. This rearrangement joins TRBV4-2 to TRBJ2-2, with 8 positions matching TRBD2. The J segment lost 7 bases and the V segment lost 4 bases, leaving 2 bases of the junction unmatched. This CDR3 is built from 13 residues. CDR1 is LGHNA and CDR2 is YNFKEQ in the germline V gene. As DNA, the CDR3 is TGTGCCAGCAGCCTGGGGACTAGCGGGGAGCTGTTTTTT. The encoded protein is CASSLGTSGELFF.

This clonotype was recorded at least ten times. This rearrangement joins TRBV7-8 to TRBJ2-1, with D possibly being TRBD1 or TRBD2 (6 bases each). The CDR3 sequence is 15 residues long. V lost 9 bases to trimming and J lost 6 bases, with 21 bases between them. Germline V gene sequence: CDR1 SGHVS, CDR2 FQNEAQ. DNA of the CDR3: TGTGCCAGTATTCTTAGTGGGGGGCCAGGCAATGAGCAGTTCTTC. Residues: CASILSGGPGNEQFF.

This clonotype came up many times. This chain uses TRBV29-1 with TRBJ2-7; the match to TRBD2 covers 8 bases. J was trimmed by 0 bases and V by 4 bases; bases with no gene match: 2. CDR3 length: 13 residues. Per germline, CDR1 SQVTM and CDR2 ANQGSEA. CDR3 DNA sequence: TGCAGCGTTGGTAGCGGGGACTCCTACGAGCAGTACTTC. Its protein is CSVGSGDSYEQYF.

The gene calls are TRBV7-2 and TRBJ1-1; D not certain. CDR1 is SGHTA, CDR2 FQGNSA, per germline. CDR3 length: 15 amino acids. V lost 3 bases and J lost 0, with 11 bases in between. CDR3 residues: CASSFATGMNTEAFF. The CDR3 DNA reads TGTGCCAGCAGCTTTGCGACTGGTATGAACACTGAAGCTTTCTTT.

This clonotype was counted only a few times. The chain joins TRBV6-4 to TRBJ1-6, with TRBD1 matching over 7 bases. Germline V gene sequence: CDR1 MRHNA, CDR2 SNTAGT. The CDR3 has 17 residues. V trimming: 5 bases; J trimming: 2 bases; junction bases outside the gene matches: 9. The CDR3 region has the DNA TGTGCCAGCAGTCACCCCAGGGGGGAACCCTATAATTCACCCCTCCACTTT. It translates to CASSHPRGEPYNSPLHF.

The CDR3 sequence: CASSQLQSGSGANVLTF. The CDR3 DNA follows: TGTGCCAGCAGCCAACTACAGAGCGGCTCTGGGGCCAACGTCCTGACTTTC. This chain connects TRBV4-2 to TRBJ2-6, with a tentative D call TRBD2 (5 bases). The germline V gene encodes CDR1 LGHNA and CDR2 YNFKEQ. The CDR3 is made up of 17 amino acids. V was trimmed by 2 bases and J by 0 bases, leaving 11 bases between them.

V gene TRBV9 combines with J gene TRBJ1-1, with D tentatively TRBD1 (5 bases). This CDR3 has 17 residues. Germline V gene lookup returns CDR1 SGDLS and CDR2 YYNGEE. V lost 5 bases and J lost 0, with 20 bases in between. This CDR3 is CASSRRLAGKMNTEAFF. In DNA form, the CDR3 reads TGTGCCAGCAGTCGTAGGTTGGCAGGGAAGATGAACACTGAAGCTTTCTTT.

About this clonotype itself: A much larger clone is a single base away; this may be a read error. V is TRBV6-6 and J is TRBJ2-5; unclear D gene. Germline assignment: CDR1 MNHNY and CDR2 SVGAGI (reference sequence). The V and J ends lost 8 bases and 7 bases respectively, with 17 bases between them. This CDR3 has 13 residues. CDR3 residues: CASGHSGMGTQYF. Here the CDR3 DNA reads TGTGCCAGCGGTCACTCGGGCATGGGGACCCAGTACTTC.

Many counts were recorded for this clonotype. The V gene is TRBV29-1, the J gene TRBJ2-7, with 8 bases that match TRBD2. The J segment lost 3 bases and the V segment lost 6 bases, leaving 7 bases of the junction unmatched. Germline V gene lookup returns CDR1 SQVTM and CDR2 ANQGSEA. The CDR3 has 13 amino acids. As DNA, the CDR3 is TGCAGCGTCCGGGGGGGGATTAACTACGAGCAGTACTTC. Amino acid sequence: CSVRGGINYEQYF.